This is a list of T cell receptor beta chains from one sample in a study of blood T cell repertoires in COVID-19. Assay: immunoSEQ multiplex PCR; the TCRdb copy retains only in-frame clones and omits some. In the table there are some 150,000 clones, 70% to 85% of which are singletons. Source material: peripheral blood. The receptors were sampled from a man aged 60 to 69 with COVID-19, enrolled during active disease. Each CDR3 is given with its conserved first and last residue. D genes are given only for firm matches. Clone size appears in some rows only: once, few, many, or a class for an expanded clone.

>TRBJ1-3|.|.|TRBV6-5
TGTGCCAGCAGTTACAGTCGGGGGGCCGGTGGAAACACCATATATTTT
CASSYSRGAGGNTIYF
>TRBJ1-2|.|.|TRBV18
TGTGCCAGCTCACAGAGTGGTCCCCCCACCTTCTATGGCTACACCTTC
CASSQSGPPTFYGYTF
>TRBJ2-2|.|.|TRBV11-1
TGTGCCAGCAGCTTAGGAGGGTTCACCGGGGAGCTGTTTTTT
CASSLGGFTGELFF
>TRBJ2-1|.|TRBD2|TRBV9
TGTGCCAGCAGCGAGAGTCTAGCGGGGGTAGTTTACAATGAGCAGTTCTTC
CASSESLAGVVYNEQFF
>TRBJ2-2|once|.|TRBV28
TGTGCCAGCAGTACCCGAGGTCACACCGGGGAGCTGTTTTTT
CASSTRGHTGELFF
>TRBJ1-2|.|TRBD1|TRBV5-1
TGCGCCAGCACGACAGGGGGGGACTATGGCTACACCTTC
CASTTGGDYGYTF
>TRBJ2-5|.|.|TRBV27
TGTGCCAGCAGTTTATCTGATCCGGGAACGGGAGAGACCCAGTACTTC
CASSLSDPGTGETQYF
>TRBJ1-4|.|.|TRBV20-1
TGCAGTGCTGGTGGGCGGGGGACCGGGGGGAATGAAAAACTGTTTTTT
CSAGGRGTGGNEKLFF
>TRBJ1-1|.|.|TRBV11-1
TGTGCCAGCAGCTTGATTGAGAGCACTGAAGCTTTCTTT
CASSLIESTEAFF
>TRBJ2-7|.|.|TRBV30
TGTGCCTGGAAACCAGGGGCCTTCGAGCAGTACTTC
CAWKPGAFEQYF
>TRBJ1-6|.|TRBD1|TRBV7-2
TGTGCCAGCAGCAAACAGACAGGGGGGCATAATTCACCCCTCCACTTT
CASSKQTGGHNSPLHF
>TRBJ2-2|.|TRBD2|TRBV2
TGTGCCAGCAGCCCTAAGGGAGGGGTCGCGAACACCGGGGAGCTGTTTTTT
CASSPKGGVANTGELFF
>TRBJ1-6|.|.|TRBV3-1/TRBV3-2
TGTGCCATTCTCAGGGGTAAGAATTCACCCCTCCACTTT
CAILRGKNSPLHF
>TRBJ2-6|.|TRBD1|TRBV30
TGTGCCAGTAGACAGGGGGCGCGCTCTGGGGCCAACGTCCTGACTTTC
CASRQGARSGANVLTF
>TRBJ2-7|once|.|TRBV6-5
TGTGCCAGCAGTTACCCGTTAGCCTACGAGCAGTACTTC
CASSYPLAYEQYF
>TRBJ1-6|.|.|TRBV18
TGTGCCAGCTCACCCAATAAGGGGAATAATTCACCCCTCCACTTT
CASSPNKGNNSPLHF
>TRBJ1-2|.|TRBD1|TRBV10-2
TGCGCCAGCAGTGGGAGGGACAGGGGCCGTGCTAACTATGGCTACACCTTC
CASSGRDRGRANYGYTF
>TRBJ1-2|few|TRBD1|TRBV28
TGTGCCAGCAGTTCGGAGGGACAGTCCCCACTCCGTGGCTACACCTTC
CASSSEGQSPLRGYTF
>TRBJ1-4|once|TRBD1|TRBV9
TGTGCCAGCAGCGTAGAAGGGACAGGGGGCTCTAATGAAAAACTGTTTTTT
CASSVEGTGGSNEKLFF
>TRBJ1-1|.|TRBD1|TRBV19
TGTGCCAGTAGTCCGCGGGACAGGAACACTGAAGCTTTCTTT
CASSPRDRNTEAFF
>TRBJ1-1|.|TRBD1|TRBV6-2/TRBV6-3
TGTGCCAGCAGTCGGGACAGCTTGAACACTGAAGCTTTCTTT
CASSRDSLNTEAFF
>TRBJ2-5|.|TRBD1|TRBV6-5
TGTGCCAGCAGGGGACAGGGGGCCCAAGAGACCCAGTACTTC
CASRGQGAQETQYF
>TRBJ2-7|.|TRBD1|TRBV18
TGTGCCAGCTCACCGGGACAGGGAATAACCTACGAGCAGTACTTC
CASSPGQGITYEQYF